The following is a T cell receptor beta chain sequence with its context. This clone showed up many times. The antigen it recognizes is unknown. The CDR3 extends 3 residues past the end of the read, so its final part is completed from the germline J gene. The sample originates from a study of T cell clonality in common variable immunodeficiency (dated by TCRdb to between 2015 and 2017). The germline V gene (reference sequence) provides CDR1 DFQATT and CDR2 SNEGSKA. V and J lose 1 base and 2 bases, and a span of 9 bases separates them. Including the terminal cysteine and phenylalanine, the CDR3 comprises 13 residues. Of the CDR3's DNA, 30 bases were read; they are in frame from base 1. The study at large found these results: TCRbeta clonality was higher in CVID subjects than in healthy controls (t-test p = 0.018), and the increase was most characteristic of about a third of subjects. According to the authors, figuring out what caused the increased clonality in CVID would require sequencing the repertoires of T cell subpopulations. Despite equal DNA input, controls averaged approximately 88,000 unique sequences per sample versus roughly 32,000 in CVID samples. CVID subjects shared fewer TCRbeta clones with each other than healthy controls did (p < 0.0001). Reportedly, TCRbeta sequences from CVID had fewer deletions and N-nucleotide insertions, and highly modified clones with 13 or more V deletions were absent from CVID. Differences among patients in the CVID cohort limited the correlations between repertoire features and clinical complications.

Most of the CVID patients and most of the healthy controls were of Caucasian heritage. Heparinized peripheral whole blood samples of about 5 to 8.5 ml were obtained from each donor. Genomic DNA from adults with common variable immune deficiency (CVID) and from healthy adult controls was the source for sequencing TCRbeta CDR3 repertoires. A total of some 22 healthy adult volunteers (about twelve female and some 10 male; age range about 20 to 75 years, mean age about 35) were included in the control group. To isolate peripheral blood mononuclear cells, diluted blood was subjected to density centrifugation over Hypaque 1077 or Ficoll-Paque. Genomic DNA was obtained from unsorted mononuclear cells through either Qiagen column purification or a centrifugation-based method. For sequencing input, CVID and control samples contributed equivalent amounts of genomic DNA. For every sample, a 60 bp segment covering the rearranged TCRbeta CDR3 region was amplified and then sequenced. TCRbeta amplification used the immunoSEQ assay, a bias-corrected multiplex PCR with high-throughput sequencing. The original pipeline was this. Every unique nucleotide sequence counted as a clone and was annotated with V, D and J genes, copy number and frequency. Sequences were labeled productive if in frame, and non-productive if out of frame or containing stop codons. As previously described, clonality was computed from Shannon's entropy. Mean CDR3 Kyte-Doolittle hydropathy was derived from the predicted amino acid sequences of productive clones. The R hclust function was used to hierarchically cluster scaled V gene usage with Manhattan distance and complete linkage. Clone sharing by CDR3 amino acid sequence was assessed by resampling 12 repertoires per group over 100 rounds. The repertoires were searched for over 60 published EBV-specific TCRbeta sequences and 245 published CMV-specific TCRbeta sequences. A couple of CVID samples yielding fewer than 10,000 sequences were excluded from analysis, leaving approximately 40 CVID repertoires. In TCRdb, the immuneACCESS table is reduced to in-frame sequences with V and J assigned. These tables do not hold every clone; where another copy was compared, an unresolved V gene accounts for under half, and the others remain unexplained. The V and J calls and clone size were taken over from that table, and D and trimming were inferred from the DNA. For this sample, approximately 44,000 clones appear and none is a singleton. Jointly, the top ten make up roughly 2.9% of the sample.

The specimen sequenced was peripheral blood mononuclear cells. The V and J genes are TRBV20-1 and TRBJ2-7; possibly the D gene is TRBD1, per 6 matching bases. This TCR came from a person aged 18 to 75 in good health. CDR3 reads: CSARVQGTYEQYF. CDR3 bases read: TGCAGTGCTAGAGTTCAGGGGACCTACGAG.